This T cell receptor (beta chain) was identified in a study of neoadjuvant anti-PD-1 for oral cavity cancer. The table came from immunoSEQ multiplex PCR; TCRdb's copy has only in-frame clones and leaves some out. The sample gives about 42,000 clones, approximately 80% of which show up once; more than 4% is in the top ten. The ends lost 0 bases at V and 5 bases at J; junction bases unmatched: 4. CDR3 size: 16 residues. Germline V lookup: CDR1 SGDLS, CDR2 YYNGEE. Time point reported: after neoadjuvant nivolumab, at surgical resection. This specimen was PBMCs, taken after nivolumab (anti-PD-1) treatment. This sequence joins TRBV9 and TRBJ2-2; 10 nucleotides align to TRBD2. This sequence originates from a person aged 35 to 85 with oral cavity squamous cell carcinoma. DNA for the CDR3: TGTGCCAGCAGCGTAGGAGGAGCGGGGGGGACCGGGGAGCTGTTTTTT. Its protein product is CASSVGGAGGTGELFF.